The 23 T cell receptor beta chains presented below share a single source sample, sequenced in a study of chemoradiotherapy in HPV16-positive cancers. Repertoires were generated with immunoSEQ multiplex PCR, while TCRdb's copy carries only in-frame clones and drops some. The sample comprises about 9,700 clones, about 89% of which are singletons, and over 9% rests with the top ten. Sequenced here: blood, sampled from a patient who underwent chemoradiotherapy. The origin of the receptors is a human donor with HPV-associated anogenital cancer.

The CDR3 sequence: CASSSREGAFF. The CDR3 DNA is TGTGCCAGCAGTAGCAGGGAGGGAGCTTTCTTT. The rearrangement links TRBV9 to TRBJ1-1, with D maybe TRBD1 (5 bases). CDR3 length: 11 residues. The V end was cut by 5 bases, the J end by 10 bases, with 12 bases between. CDR1 is SGDLS, CDR2 YYNGEE, per germline. The full variable domain, its missing parts supplied by reference TRBV9 and TRBJ1-1, is DSGVTQTPKHLITATGQRVTLRCSPRSGDLSVYWYQQSLDQGLQFLIQYYNGEERAKGNILERFSAQQFPDLHSELNLSSLELGDSALYFCASSSREGAFFGQGTRLTVV.

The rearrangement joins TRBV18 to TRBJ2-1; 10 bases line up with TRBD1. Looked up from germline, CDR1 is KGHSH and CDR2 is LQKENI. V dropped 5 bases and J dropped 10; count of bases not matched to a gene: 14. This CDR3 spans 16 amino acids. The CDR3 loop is CASSAPGTGDFEEQFF. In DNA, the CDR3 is TGTGCCAGCTCAGCCCCCGGGACAGGGGATTTCGAGGAGCAGTTCTTC.

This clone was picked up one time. CDR3 in DNA: TGTGCCAGCACTGACAAAACAGCCGCCGACGGACCCTATGGCTACACCTTC. The encoded protein is CASTDKTAADGPYGYTF. V gene TRBV7-9 combines with J gene TRBJ1-2, with unresolved D. Germline-derived CDR1 and CDR2 are SEHNR and FQNEAQ (reference sequence). The germline V and J ends were trimmed by 7 bases and 4 bases, with 25 bases remaining between them. CDR3 length: 17 amino acids. The full variable domain, rest sourced from reference TRBV7-9 and TRBJ1-2, is DTGVSQNPRHKITKRGQNVTFRCDPISEHNRLYWYRQTLGQGPEFLTYFQNEAQLEKSRLLSDRFSAERPKGSFSTLEIQRTEQGDSAMYLCASTDKTAADGPYGYTFGSGTRLTVV.

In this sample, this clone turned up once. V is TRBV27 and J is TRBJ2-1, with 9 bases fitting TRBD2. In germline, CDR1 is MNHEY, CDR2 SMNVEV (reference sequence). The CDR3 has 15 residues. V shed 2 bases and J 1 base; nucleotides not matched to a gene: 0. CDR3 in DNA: TGTGCCAGCAGTTTACTAGCGGGATCCTACAATGAGCAGTTCTTC. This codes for CASSLLAGSYNEQFF.

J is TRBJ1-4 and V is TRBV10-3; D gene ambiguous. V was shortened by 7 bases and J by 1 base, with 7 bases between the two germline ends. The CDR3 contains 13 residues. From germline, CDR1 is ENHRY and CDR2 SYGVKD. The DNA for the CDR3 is TGTGCCATCAAGGCCGGAACTAATGAAAAACTGTTTTTT. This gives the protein CAIKAGTNEKLFF.

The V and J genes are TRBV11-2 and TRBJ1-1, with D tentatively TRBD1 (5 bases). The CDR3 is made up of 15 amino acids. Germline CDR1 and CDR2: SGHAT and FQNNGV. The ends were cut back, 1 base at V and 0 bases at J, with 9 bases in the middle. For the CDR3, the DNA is TGTGCCAGCAGCTTAGGGGGCCGAATGAACACTGAAGCTTTCTTT. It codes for CASSLGGRMNTEAFF.

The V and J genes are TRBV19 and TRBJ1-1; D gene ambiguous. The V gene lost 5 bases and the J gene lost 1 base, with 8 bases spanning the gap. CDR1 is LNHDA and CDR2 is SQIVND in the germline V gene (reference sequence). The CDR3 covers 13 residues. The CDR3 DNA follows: TGTGCCAGTAGTTGGTCCGGGAACACTGAAGCTTTCTTT. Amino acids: CASSWSGNTEAFF.

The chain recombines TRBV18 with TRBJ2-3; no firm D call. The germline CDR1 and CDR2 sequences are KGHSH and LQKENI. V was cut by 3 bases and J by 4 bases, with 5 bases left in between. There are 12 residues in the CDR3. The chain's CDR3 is CASSPYADTQYF. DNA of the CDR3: TGTGCCAGCTCACCCTACGCAGATACGCAGTATTTT.

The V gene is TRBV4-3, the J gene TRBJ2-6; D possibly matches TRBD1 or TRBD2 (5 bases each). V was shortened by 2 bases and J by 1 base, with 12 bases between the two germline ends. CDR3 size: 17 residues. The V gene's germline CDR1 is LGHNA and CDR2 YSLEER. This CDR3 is CASSQIGWGSGANVLTF. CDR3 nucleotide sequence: TGCGCCAGCAGCCAAATCGGCTGGGGGTCTGGGGCCAACGTCCTGACTTTC.

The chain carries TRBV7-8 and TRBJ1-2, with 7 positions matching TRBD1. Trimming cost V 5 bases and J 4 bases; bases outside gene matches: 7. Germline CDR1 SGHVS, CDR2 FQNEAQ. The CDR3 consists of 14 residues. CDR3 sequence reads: CASSLQGRGYGYTF. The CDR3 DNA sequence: TGTGCCAGCAGCCTACAGGGGAGGGGCTATGGCTACACCTTC.

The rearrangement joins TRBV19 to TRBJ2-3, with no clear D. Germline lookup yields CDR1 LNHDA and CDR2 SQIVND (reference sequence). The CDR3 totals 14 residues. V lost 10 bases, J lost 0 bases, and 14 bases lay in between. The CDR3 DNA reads TGTGCCACCCGGCGCAGCGCCAGCACAGATACGCAGTATTTT. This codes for CATRRSASTDTQYF.

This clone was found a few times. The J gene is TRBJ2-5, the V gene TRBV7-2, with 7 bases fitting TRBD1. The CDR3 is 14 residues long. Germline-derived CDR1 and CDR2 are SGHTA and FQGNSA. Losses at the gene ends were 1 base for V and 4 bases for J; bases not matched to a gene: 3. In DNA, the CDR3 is TGTGCCAGCAGCTTAGGAGGGGGCGGAGAGACCCAGTACTTC. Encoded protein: CASSLGGGGETQYF.

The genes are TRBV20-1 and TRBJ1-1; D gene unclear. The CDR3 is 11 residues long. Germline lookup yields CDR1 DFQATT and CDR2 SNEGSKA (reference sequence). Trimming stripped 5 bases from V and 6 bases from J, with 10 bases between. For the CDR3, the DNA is TGCAGTGCTGGACTGGGATCTGAAGCTTTCTTT. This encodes CSAGLGSEAFF.

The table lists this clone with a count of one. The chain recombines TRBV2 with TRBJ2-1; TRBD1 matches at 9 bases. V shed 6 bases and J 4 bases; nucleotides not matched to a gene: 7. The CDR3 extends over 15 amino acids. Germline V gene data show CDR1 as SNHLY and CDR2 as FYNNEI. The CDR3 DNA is TGTGCCAGCAGCGTAGACAGGGGGTCTTACAATGAGCAGTTCTTC. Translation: CASSVDRGSYNEQFF.

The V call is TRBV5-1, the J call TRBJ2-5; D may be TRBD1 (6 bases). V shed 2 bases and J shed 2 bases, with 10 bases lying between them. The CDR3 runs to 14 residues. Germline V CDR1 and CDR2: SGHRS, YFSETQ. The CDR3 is CASSLRGIQETQYF. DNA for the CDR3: TGCGCCAGCAGCTTAAGGGGGATTCAAGAGACCCAGTACTTC.

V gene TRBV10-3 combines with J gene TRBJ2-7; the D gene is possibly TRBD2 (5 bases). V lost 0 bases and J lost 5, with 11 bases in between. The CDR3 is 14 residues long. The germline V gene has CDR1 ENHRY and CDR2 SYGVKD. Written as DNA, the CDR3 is TGTGCCATCAGTGAGTCGGGGTTTAGCGACGAGCAGTACTTC. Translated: CAISESGFSDEQYF.

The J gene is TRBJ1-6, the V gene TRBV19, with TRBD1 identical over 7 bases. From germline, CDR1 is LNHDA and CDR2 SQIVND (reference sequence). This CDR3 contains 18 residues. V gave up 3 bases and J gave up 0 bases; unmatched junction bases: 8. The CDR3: CASSMWQGESSYNSPLHF. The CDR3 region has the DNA TGTGCCAGTAGTATGTGGCAGGGGGAAAGCTCCTATAATTCACCCCTCCACTTT.

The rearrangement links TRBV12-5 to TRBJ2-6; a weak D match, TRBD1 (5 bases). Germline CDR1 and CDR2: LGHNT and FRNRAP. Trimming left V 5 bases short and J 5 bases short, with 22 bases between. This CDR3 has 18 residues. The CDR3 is CASGTCTAGQSRANVLTF. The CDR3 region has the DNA TGTGCTAGTGGTACCTGCACTGCAGGACAAAGTCGGGCCAACGTCCTGACTTTC.

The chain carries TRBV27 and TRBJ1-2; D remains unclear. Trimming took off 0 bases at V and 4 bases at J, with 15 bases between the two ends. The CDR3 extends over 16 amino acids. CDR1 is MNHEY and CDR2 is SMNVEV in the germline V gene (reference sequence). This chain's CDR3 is CASSLSAGLRIYGYTF. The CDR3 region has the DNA TGTGCCAGCAGTTTATCGGCAGGACTACGCATCTATGGCTACACCTTC.

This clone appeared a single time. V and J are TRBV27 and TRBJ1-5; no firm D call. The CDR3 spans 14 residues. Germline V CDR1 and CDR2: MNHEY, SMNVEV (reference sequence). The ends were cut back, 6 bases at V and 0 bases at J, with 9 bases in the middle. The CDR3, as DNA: TGTGCCAGCAGGGGAGGAGCTAGCAATCAGCCCCAGCATTTT. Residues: CASRGGASNQPQHF.

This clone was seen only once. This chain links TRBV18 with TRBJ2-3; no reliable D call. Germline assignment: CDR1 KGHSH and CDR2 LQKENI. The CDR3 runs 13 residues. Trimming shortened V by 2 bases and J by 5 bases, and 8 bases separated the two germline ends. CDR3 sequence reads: CASSPNGEDTQYF. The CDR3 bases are TGTGCCAGCTCACCAAATGGTGAAGATACGCAGTATTTT.

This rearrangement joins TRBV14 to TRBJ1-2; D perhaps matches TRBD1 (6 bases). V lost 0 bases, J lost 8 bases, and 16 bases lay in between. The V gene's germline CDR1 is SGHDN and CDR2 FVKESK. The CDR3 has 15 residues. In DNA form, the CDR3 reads TGTGCCAGCAGCCAAGAGGGGGGGGCGCTCCGCGGCTACACCTTC. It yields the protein CASSQEGGALRGYTF.

The CDR3 loop is CASSDSWGGNEQFF. The DNA of the CDR3 is TGTGCCAGCAGTGACTCTTGGGGGGGCAATGAGCAGTTCTTC. This chain connects TRBV6-4 to TRBJ2-1; TRBD2 matches 7 bases. The ends lost 0 bases at V and 6 bases at J; junction bases unmatched: 2. In germline, CDR1 is MRHNA, CDR2 SNTAGT. The CDR3 sequence is 14 residues long.